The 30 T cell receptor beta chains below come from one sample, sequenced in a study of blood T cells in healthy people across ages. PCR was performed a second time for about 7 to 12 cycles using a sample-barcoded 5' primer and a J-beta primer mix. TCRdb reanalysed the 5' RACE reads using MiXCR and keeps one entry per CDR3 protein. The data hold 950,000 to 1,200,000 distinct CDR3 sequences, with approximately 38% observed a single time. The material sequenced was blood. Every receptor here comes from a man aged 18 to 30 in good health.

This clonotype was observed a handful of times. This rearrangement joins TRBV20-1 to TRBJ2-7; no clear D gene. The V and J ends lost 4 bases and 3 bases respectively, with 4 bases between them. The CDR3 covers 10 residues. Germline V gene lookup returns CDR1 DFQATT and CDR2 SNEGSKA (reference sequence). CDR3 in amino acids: CSATGYEQYF. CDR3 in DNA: TGCAGTGCTACAGGCTACGAGCAGTACTTC.

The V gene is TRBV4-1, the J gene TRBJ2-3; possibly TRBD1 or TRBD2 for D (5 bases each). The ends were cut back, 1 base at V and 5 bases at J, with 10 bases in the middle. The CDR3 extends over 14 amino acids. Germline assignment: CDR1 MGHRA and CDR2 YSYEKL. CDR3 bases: TGCGCCAGCAGCCAAGCCGGGGCGCAAGATACGCAGTATTTT. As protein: CASSQAGAQDTQYF.

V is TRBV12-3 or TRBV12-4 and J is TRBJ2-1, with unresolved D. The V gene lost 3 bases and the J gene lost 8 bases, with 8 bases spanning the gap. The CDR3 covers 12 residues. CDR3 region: CASSFGLDEQFF. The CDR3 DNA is TGTGCCAGCAGTTTCGGTTTGGATGAGCAGTTCTTC.

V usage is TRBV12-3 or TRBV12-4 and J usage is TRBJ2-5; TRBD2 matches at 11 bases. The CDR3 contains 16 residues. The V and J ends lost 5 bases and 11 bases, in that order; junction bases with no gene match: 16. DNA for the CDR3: TGTGCCAGCAGTGGCCGCGGACTAGCGGGTTACAATGAGCAGTACTTC. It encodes CASSGRGLAGYNEQYF.

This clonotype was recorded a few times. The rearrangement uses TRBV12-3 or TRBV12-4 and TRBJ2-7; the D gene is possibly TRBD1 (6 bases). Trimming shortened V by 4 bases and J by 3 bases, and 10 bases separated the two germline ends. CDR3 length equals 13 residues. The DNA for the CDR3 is TGTGCCAGCAGTTCAGGGGTGCGCTACGAGCAGTACTTC. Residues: CASSSGVRYEQYF.

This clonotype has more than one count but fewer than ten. The CDR3 sequence: CASSYSRGVGSTYEQYF. In DNA, the CDR3 is TGTGCCAGCAGTTACTCGAGGGGAGTAGGGAGCACCTACGAGCAGTACTTC. The chain combines TRBV6-5 with TRBJ2-7, with D perhaps being TRBD1 or TRBD2 (5 bases each). Germline V gene data show CDR1 as MNHEY and CDR2 as SVGAGI. Trimming removed 0 bases at V and 2 bases at J, with 17 bases between. The CDR3 has 17 amino acids.

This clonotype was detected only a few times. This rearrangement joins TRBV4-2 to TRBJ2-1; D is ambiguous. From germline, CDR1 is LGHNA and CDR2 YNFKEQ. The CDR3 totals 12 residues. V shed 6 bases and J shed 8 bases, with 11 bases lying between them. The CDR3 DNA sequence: TGTGCCAGCAGAAGTGGGTTTGATGAGCAGTTCTTC. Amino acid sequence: CASRSGFDEQFF.

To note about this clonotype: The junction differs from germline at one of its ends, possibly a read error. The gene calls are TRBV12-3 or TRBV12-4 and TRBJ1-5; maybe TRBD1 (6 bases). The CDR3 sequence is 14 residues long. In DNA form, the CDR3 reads TGTGCCAGCAGTTACAGGGTTAGCAATCCGCCCCAGCATTTT. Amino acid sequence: CASSYRVSNPPQHF.

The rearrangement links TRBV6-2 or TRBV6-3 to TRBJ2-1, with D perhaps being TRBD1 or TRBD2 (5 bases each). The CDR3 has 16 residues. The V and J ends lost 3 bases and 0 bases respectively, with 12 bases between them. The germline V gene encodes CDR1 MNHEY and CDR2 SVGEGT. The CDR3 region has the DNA TGTGCCAGCAGTTATTGGGACCCCCTCTCCTACAATGAGCAGTTCTTC. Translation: CASSYWDPLSYNEQFF.

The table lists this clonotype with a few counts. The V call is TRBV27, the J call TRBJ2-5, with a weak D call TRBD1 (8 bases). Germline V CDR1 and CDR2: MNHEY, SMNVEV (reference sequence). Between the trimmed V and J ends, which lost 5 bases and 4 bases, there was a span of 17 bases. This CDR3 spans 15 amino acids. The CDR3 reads CASSAKQGGGETQYF. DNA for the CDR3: TGTGCCAGCAGTGCAAAACAGGGGGGGGGAGAGACCCAGTACTTC.

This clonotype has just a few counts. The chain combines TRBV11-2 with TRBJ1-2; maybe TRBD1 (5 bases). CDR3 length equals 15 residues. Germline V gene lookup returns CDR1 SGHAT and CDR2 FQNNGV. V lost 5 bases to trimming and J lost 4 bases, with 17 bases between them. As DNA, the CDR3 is TGTGCCAGCAGCGGATCCGGGACCGAACGCTATGGCTACACCTTC. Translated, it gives CASSGSGTERYGYTF.

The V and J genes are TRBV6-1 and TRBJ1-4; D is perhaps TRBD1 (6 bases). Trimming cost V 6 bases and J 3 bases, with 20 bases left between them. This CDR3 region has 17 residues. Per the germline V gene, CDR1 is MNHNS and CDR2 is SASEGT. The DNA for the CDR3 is TGTGCCAGCAGCGAATCCTTCGCAGGGGCAGCTAATGAAAAACTGTTTTTT. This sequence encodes CASSESFAGAANEKLFF.

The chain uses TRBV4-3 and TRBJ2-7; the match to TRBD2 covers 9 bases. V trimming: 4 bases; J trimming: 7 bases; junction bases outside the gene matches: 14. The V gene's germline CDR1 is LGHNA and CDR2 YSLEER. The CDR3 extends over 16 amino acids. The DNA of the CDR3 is TGCGCCAGCAGCCCCCCGTTTGCGGGGGGGAGCAATGAGCAGTACTTC. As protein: CASSPPFAGGSNEQYF.

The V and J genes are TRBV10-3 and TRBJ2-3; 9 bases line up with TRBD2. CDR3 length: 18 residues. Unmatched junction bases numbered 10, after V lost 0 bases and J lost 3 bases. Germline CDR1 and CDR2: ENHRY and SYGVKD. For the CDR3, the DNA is TGTGCCATCAGTGAGTCTCGGCGAGCGGGGGGTTTGACAGATACGCAGTATTTT. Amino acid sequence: CAISESRRAGGLTDTQYF.

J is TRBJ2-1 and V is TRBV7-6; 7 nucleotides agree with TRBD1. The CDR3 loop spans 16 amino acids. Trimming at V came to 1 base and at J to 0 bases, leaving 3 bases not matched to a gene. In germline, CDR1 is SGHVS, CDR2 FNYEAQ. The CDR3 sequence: CASSLEPGGSYNEQFF. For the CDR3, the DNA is TGTGCCAGCAGCTTAGAGCCAGGGGGCTCCTACAATGAGCAGTTCTTC.

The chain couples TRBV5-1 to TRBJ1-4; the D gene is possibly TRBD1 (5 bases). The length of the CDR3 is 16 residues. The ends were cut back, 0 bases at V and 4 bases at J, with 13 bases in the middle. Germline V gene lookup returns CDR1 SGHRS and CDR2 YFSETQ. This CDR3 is CASSLDSGTFNEKLFF. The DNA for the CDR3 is TGCGCCAGCAGCTTGGATTCGGGGACGTTTAATGAAAAACTGTTTTTT. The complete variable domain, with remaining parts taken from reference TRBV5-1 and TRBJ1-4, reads KAGVTQTPRYLIKTRGQQVTLSCSPISGHRSVSWYQQTPGQGLQFLFEYFSETQRNKGNFPGRFSGRQFSNSRSEMNVSTLELGDSALYLCASSLDSGTFNEKLFFGSGTQLSVL.

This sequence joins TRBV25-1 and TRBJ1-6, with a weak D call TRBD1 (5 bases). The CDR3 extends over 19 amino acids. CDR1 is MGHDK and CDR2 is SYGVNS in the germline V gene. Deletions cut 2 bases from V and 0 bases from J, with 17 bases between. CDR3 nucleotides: TGTGCCAGCAGTGAACAGGGTCTCTTCTTACGCTCCTATAATTCACCCCTCCACTTT. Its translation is CASSEQGLFLRSYNSPLHF.

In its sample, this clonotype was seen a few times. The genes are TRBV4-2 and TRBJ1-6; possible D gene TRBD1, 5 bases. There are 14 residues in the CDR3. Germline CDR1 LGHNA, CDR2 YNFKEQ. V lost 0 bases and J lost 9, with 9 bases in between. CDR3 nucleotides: TGTGCCAGCAGCCAAGAGGGACCCCCTTCACCCCTCCACTTT. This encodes CASSQEGPPSPLHF.

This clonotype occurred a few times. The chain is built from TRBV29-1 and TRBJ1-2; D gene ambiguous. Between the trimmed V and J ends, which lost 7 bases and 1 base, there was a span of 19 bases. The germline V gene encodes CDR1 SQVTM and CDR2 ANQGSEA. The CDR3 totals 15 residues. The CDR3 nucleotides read TGCAGCGCCCTCCTCCCGACAAGTGGTAACTATGGCTACACCTTC. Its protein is CSALLPTSGNYGYTF.

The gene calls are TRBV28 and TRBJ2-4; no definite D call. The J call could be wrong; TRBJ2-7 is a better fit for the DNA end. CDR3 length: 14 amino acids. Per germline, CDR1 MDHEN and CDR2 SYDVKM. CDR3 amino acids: CASTRFYGVYEQYF. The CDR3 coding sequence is TGTGCCAGCACACGATTTTATGGCGTCTACGAGCAGTACTTC.

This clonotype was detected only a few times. CDR3 nucleotide sequence: TGTGCCAGCAGTGCCGGGACAGGGTCCACTGAAGCTTTCTTT. As protein: CASSAGTGSTEAFF. The V gene is TRBV28, the J gene TRBJ1-1; 9 nucleotides align to TRBD1. The CDR3 spans 14 residues. Per the germline V gene, CDR1 is MDHEN and CDR2 is SYDVKM. Losses at the gene ends were 5 bases for V and 4 bases for J; bases not matched to a gene: 5.

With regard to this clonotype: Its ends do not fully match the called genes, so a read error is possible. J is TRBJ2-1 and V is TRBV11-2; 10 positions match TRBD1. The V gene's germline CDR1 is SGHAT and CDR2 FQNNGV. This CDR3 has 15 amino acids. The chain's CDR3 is CASSRTGGPYNERFF. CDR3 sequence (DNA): TGTGCCAGCAGCAGGACAGGGGGGCCCTACAATGAGCGGTTCTTC.

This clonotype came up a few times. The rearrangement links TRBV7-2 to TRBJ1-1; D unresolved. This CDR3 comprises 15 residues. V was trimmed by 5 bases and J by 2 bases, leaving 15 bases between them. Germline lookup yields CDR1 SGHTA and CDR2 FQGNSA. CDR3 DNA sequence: TGTGCCAGCAGCCCGGACCTAAGACGAAACACTGAAGCTTTCTTT. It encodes CASSPDLRRNTEAFF.

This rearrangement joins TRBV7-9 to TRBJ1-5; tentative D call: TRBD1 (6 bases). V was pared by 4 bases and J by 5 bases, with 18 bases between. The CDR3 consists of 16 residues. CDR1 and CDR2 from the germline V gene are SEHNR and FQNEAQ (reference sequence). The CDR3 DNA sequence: TGTGCCAGCAGCTCCTCTCGTGGGGGCTATTATCAGCCCCAGCATTTT. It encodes CASSSSRGGYYQPQHF.

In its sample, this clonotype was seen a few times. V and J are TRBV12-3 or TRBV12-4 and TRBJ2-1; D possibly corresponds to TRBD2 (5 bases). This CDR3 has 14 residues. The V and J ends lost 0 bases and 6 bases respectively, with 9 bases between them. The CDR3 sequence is CASSLAWAGNEQFF. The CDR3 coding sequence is TGTGCCAGCAGTTTAGCGTGGGCGGGCAATGAGCAGTTCTTC.

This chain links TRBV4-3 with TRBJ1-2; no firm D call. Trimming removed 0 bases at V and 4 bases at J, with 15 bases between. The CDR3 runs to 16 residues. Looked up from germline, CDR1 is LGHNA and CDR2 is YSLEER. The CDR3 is CASSQDSPGAGYGYTF. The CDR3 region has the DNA TGCGCCAGCAGCCAAGATAGTCCAGGAGCCGGCTATGGCTACACCTTC.

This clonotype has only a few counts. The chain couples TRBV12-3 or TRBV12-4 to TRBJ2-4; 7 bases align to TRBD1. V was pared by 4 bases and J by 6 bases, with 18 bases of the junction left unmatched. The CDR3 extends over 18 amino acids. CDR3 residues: CASSYAVGLRQGLNIQYF. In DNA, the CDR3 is TGTGCCAGCAGTTACGCCGTAGGGCTCCGACAGGGTCTAAACATTCAGTACTTC.

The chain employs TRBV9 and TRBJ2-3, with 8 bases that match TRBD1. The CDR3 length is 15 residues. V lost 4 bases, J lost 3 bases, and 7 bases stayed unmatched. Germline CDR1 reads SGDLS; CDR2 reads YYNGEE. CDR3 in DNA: TGTGCCAGCAGCATTTTACAGGGGGAGACAGATACGCAGTATTTT. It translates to CASSILQGETDTQYF.

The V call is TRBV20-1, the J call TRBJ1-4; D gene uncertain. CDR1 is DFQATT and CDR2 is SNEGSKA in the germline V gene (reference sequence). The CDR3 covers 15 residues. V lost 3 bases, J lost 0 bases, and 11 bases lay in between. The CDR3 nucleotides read TGCAGTGCTAGGGTTCGACCGTCAACTAATGAAAAACTGTTTTTT. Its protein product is CSARVRPSTNEKLFF.

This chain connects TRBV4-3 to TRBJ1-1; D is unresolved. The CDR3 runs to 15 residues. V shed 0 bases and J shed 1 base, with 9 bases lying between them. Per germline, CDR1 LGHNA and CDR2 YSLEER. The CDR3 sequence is CASSQDEGSNTEAFF. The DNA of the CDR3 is TGCGCCAGCAGCCAAGATGAGGGCTCGAACACTGAAGCTTTCTTT.